The entry below describes one TCR beta chain. Its cognate antigen is unknown. The CDR3 loop spans 16 amino acids. J lost 4 bases, V lost 0 bases, and 6 bases had no gene match. The germline gives CDR1 LNHNV, CDR2 YYDKDF (reference sequence). The record originates from a study of T cell responses to AZD1222 COVID-19 vaccine. General study points: The study found Spike-specific TCR breadth and depth rose after two AZD1222 doses. Repertoires were collected only later (after the peak T cell response had occurred). Reportedly, nearly half the spike-specific TCRs target unmutated variant regions. Among AZD1222 vaccinees, only 5 or 6 were seropositive at baseline.

Clones were sequenced by immunoSEQ multiplex PCR, and TCRdb holds only the in-frame ones, with some missing. There are 130,000 or so clones in the sample; more than 80% occur only once, and about 3% lies in the top ten. This sample comprised peripheral blood, obtained on day 0 of AZD1222 vaccination. The J gene is TRBJ2-3, the V gene TRBV15; TRBD2 matches at 8 bases. The clonotype was recovered from an adult in good health. CDR3 sequence (DNA): TGTGCCACCAGCAGAGATCTCGGGAGGGCCTCAGATACGCAGTATTTT. Translated, it gives CATSRDLGRASDTQYF.